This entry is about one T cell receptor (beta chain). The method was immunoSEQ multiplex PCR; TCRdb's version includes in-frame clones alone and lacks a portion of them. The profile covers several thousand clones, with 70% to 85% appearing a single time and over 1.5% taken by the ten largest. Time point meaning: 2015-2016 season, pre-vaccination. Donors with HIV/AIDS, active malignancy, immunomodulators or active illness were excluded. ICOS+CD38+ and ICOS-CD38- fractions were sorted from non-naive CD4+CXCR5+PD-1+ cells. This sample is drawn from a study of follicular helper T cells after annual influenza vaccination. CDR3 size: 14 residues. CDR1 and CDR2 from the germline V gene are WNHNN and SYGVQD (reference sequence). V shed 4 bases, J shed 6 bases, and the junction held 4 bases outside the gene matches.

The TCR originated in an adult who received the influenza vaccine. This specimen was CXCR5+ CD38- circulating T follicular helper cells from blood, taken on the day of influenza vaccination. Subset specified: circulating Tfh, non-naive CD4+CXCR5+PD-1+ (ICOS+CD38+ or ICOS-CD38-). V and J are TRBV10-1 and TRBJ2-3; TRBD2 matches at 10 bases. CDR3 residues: CASSGSGRGDTQYF. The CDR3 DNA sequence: TGCGCCAGCAGTGGAAGCGGGAGGGGGGATACGCAGTATTTT.